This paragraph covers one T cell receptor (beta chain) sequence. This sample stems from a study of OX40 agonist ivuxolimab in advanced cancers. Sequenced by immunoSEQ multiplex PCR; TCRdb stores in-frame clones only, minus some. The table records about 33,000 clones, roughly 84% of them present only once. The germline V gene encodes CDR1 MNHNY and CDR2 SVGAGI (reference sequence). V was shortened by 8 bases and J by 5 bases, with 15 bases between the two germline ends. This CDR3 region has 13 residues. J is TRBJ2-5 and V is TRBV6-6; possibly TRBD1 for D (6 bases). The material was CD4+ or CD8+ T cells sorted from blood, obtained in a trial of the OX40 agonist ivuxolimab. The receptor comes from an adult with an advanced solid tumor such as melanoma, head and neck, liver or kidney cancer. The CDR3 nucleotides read TGTGCCAGCCTCCACACGCAGGGGGAGACCCAGTACTTC. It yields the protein CASLHTQGETQYF.